One T cell receptor beta chain is described in this entry. Antigen specificity is unknown. The source of the sample is a study of siplizumab effects on memory and regulatory T cells. Findings and caveats of the study: On average, around 70% of mappable alloreactive CD4+ clones were Treg-derived under siplizumab, against 25% to 30% in controls.

The CDR3 totals 19 residues. CDR1 and CDR2 from the germline V gene are SGHDN and FVKESK. Trimming took off 4 bases at V and 2 bases at J, with 25 bases between the two ends. Using immunoSEQ multiplex PCR, the repertoire was profiled, and TCRdb retains in-frame clones only, with some absent. This table holds around 100,000 clones, around 94% found once. The chain is built from TRBV14 and TRBJ2-3; D is uncertain. This sequence originates from a human donor in good health. Sequencing was performed on non-Treg CD4+ T cells sorted from blood. This CDR3 reads CASSPIVSPRPAHTDTQYF. The CDR3 DNA follows: TGTGCCAGCAGCCCGATCGTCAGTCCCCGCCCGGCCCACACAGATACGCAGTATTTT.